This T cell receptor (beta chain) was recovered during a study of T-cell reconstitution after alpha-beta-depleted transplantation in children. Study conclusions and caveats: Expanded graft clones numbering several hundred reportedly gave rise to alpha-beta T cells about two months after transplant. At the one-year point after transplant, T-cell counts and TCRbeta diversity were found to come mostly from T cells that had been newly produced.

This clonotype was detected ten times or more. Its antigen remains unidentified. For TCRbeta, the library was prepared with unique molecular identifiers. Each CDR3 protein gets one entry after TCRdb re-called the PCR reads with MiXCR. The top ten hold under 30% of the sample, which has a few hundred thousand distinct CDR3 sequences, around two fifths seen once. The sample in question was PBMCs, obtained before TCRalphabeta/CD19-depleted stem cell transplant. The TCR comes from a girl aged 2-10 years with aplastic anemia, due to receive a stem cell transplant.

The CDR3 DNA follows: TGCAGTGCTCATAACGGGAGAATCGGAGATACGCAGTATTTT. Protein product: CSAHNGRIGDTQYF. The chain couples TRBV20-1 to TRBJ2-3, with TRBD2 as a possible D gene (6 bases). The CDR3 is made up of 14 amino acids. Trimming cost V 5 bases and J 5 bases, with 17 bases left between them. In germline, CDR1 is DFQATT, CDR2 SNEGSKA (reference sequence).